The 11 T cell receptor beta chains listed next were all sequenced from one sample in a study of blood T cell repertoires in COVID-19. Using immunoSEQ multiplex PCR, the repertoire was profiled, and TCRdb retains in-frame clones only, with some absent. The data contain approximately 72,000 clones, 86% of them seen just once; the ten biggest clones take up 13%. The sequenced sample consisted of peripheral blood. The receptors derive from a woman aged 60-70 years with acute or convalescent COVID-19.

The chain combines TRBV3-1 (or the pseudogene TRBV3-2) with TRBJ2-1, with TRBD1 identical over 8 bases. Germline assignment: CDR1 LGHDT and CDR2 YNNKEL (reference sequence). The CDR3 totals 14 residues. V lost 4 bases and J lost 5; bases outside the gene matches: 4. CDR3 in amino acids: CASSLSDRDNEQFF. The CDR3 bases are TGTGCCAGCAGCCTATCGGACAGGGACAATGAGCAGTTCTTC.

The chain employs TRBV5-4 and TRBJ2-1; TRBD2 aligns across 8 bases. Per germline, CDR1 SGHNT and CDR2 YYREEE (reference sequence). This CDR3 has 16 residues. V lost 3 bases and J lost 9; bases outside the gene matches: 14. CDR3 in DNA: TGTGCCAGCAGCTCTCTCGCGGGGGGCCAGATCGGTGAGCAGTTCTTC. This sequence encodes CASSSLAGGQIGEQFF.

J is TRBJ2-1 and V is TRBV5-5; D is perhaps TRBD2 (5 bases). Germline loops: CDR1 SGHKS, CDR2 YYEKEE (reference sequence). The CDR3 extends over 15 amino acids. V lost 2 bases and J 6 bases, leaving 15 bases between the germline ends. The CDR3 coding sequence is TGTGCCAGCAGCTTTGGGCTCTCTCGGGGCAATGAGCAGTTCTTC. Translation: CASSFGLSRGNEQFF.

The chain is built from TRBV14 and TRBJ2-5, with a possible D match to TRBD1 (5 bases). Trimming took off 0 bases at V and 2 bases at J, with 10 bases between the two ends. Germline V CDR1 and CDR2: SGHDN, FVKESK. There are 15 residues in the CDR3. The CDR3 loop is CASSQEKGWQETQYF. CDR3 sequence (DNA): TGTGCCAGCAGCCAAGAAAAGGGGTGGCAAGAGACCCAGTACTTC.

The chain has TRBV7-2 and TRBJ1-2; D unclear. Trimming took off 5 bases at V and 2 bases at J, with 12 bases between the two ends. Germline-derived CDR1 and CDR2 are SGHTA and FQGNSA. The CDR3 covers 14 residues. Written as DNA, the CDR3 is TGTGCCAGCAGCACAAGGCGGGCAAACTATGGCTACACCTTC. Amino acids: CASSTRRANYGYTF.

V is TRBV12-3 or TRBV12-4 and J is TRBJ1-2, with 7 bases fitting TRBD1. V lost 2 bases, J lost 8 bases, and 5 bases stayed unmatched. The CDR3 consists of 13 residues. In DNA form, the CDR3 reads TGTGCCAGCAGTTTAACAGGACAGGAGGGCTACACCTTC. It yields the protein CASSLTGQEGYTF.

The rearrangement uses TRBV7-8 and TRBJ1-2; D is possibly TRBD1 (6 bases). The V gene lost 0 bases and the J gene lost 8 bases, with 7 bases spanning the gap. The germline V gene encodes CDR1 SGHVS and CDR2 FQNEAQ. CDR3 length: 12 residues. The chain's CDR3 is CASSLAGGGYTF. The CDR3, as DNA: TGTGCCAGCAGCTTAGCAGGGGGAGGCTACACCTTC.

The chain employs TRBV19 and TRBJ2-7; TRBD2 agrees at 7 bases. CDR1 and CDR2 (germline): LNHDA, SQIVND (reference sequence). This CDR3 is built from 12 residues. The V and J ends lost 10 bases and 0 bases, in that order; junction bases with no gene match: 3. The CDR3: CATRDYSYEQYF. CDR3 nucleotides: TGTGCCACAAGGGACTACTCCTACGAGCAGTACTTC. Full variable domain (missing parts from reference TRBV19 and TRBJ2-7): DGGITQSPKYLFRKEGQNVTLSCEQNLNHDAMYWYRQDPGQGLRLIYYSQIVNDFQKGDIAEGYSVSREKKESFPLTVTSAQKNPTAFYLCATRDYSYEQYFGPGTRLTVT.

The CDR3 loop is CASSLDSNTEAFF. CDR3 in DNA: TGTGCCAGCTCACTTGACAGCAACACTGAAGCTTTCTTT. V usage is TRBV18 and J usage is TRBJ1-1; maybe TRBD1 (5 bases). Germline V lookup: CDR1 KGHSH, CDR2 LQKENI. Between the trimmed V and J ends, which lost 4 bases and 2 bases, there was a span of 8 bases. The CDR3 sequence is 13 residues long. The full variable domain, rest sourced from reference TRBV18 and TRBJ1-1, is NAGVMQNPRHLVRRRGQEARLRCSPMKGHSHVYWYRQLPEEGLKFMVYLQKENIIDESGMPKERFSAEFPKEGPSILRIQQVVRGDSAAYFCASSLDSNTEAFFGQGTRLTVV.

The V gene is TRBV25-1, the J gene TRBJ1-3; 8 positions agree with TRBD1. The CDR3 has 15 residues. The ends lost 6 bases at V and 9 bases at J; junction bases unmatched: 13. The V gene's germline CDR1 is MGHDK and CDR2 SYGVNS. The CDR3 protein is CASSVIDRGWVTIYF. The CDR3 nucleotides read TGTGCCAGCAGCGTGATCGACAGGGGCTGGGTCACCATATATTTT.

V and J are TRBV10-1 and TRBJ1-3; D is ambiguous. CDR3 length equals 13 residues. The germline gives CDR1 WNHNN, CDR2 SYGVQD (reference sequence). Trimming removed 6 bases at V and 0 bases at J, with 6 bases between. The CDR3 region has the DNA TGCGCCAGCAGGGGGAGCTCTGGAAACACCATATATTTT. It translates to CASRGSSGNTIYF.